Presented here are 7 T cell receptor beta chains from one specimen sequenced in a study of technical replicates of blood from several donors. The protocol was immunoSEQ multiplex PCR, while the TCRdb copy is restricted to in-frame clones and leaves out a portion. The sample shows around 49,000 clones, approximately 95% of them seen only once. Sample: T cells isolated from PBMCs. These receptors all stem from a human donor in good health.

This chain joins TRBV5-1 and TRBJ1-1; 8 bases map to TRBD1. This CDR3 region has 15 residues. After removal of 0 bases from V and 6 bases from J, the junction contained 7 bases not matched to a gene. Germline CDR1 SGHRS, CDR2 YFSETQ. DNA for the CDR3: TGCGCCAGCAGCTTGGGGGCCCCGACAGGGGCTGAAGCTTTCTTT. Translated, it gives CASSLGAPTGAEAFF.

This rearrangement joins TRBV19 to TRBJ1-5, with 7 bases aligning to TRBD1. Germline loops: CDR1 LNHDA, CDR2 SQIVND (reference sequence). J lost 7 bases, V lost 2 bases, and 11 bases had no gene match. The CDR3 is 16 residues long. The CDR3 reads CASSIRPGQRIQPQHF. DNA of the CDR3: TGTGCCAGTAGTATACGTCCGGGACAGCGAATACAGCCCCAGCATTTT.

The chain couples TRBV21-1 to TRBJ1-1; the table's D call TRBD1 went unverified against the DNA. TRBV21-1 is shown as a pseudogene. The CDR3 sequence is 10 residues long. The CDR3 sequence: CASSGAEAFF. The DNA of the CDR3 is TGTGCCAGCAGCGGGGCGGAAGCTTTCTTT.

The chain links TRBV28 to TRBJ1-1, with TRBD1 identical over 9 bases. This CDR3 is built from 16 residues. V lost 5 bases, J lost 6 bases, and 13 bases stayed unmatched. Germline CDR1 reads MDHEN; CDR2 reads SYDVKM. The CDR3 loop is CASSNLDRGTWAEAFF. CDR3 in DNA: TGTGCCAGCAGTAATCTTGACAGGGGGACTTGGGCTGAAGCTTTCTTT.

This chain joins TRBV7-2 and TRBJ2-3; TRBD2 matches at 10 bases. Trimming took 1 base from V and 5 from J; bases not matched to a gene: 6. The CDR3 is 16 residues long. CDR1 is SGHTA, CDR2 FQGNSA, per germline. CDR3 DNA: TGTGCCAGCAGCTTAGAAGCGGGAGGGCCTGGAGATACGCAGTATTTT. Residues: CASSLEAGGPGDTQYF. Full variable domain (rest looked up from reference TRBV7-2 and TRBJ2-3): GAGVSQSPSNKVTEKGKDVELRCDPISGHTALYWYRQSLGQGLEFLIYFQGNSAPDKSGLPSDRFSAERTGGSVSTLTIQRTQQEDSAVYLCASSLEAGGPGDTQYFGPGTRLTVL.

The CDR3 loop is CASTKTSGIGNEQFF. The CDR3 nucleotides are TGTGCCAGCACCAAGACTAGCGGGATAGGTAATGAGCAGTTCTTC. The chain joins TRBV6-5 to TRBJ2-1, with TRBD2 identical over 11 bases. The ends lost 7 bases at V and 7 bases at J; junction bases unmatched: 9. There are 15 residues in the CDR3. Germline assignment: CDR1 MNHEY and CDR2 SVGAGI.

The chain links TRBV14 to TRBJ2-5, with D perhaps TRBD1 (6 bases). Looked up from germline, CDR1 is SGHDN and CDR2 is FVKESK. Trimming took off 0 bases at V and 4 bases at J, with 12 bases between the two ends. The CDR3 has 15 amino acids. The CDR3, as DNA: TGTGCCAGCAGCCAAGATCTGCAGGGGAGAGAGACCCAGTACTTC. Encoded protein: CASSQDLQGRETQYF.